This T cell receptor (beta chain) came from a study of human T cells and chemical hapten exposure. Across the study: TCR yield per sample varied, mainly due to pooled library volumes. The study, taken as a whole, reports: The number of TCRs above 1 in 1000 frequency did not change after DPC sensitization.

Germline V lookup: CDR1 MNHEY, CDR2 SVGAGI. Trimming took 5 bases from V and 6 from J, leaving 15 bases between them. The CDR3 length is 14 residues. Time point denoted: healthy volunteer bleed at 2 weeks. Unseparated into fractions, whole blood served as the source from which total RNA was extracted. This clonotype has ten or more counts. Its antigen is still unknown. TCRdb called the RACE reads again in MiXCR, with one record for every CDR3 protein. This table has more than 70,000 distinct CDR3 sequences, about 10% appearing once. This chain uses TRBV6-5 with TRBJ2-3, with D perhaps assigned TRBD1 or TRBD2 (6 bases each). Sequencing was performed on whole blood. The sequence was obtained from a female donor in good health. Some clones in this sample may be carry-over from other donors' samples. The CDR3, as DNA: TGTGCCAGCAGTGAGGAGGGGGGAGAGGATACGCAGTATTTT. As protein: CASSEEGGEDTQYF.